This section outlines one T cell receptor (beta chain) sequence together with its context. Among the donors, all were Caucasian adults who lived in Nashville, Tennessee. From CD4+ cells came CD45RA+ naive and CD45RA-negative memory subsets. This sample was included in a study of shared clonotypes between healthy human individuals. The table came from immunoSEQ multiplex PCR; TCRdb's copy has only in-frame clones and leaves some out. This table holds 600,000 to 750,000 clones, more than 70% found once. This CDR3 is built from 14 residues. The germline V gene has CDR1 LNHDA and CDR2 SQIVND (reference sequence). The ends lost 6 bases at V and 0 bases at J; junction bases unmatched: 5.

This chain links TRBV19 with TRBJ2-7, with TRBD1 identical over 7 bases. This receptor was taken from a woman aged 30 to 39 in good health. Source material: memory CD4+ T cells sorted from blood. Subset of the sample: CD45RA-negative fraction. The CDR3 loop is CASRTTGNSYEQYF. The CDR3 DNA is TGTGCCAGTAGGACGACAGGGAACTCCTACGAGCAGTACTTC.